These T cell receptor beta chains were read from a single sample in a study of OX40 agonist ivuxolimab in advanced cancers. The table came from immunoSEQ multiplex PCR; TCRdb's copy has only in-frame clones and leaves some out. The sample contains just under 80,000 clones, 70% to 90% of which appear only once. This material consisted of CD4+ or CD8+ T cells sorted from blood, taken in a trial of the OX40 agonist ivuxolimab. These receptor sequences come from an adult with an advanced solid tumor such as melanoma, head and neck, liver or kidney cancer. Each CDR3 is given with its conserved first and last residue. Fields, in order: clone size, V gene, J gene, D gene, CDR3 DNA, CDR3 protein. A D gene is named only where the DNA matches it firmly. Clone size is stated in some rows and not others, as once, few, many or a class when expanded.

>NA|TRBV5-1|TRBJ2-7|TRBD1
TGCGCCAGCGGACCAAGACAGGGGGCGATGTACGAGCAGTACTTC
CASGPRQGAMYEQYF
>few|TRBV7-8|TRBJ1-2|NA
TGTGCCAGCAGCTTAGGCAGGTTCAACTATGGCTACACCTTC
CASSLGRFNYGYTF
>NA|TRBV7-9|TRBJ2-2|NA
TGTGCCAGCAGCTTAGGGGCAGGGCTTGCCGGGGAGCTGTTTTTT
CASSLGAGLAGELFF
>NA|TRBV6-1|TRBJ1-4|TRBD1
TGTGCCAGCAGAGAAACCCGGGACAGGGGGCAAACAACTAATGAAAAACTGTTTTTT
CASRETRDRGQTTNEKLFF
>NA|TRBV7-7|TRBJ2-5|NA
TGTGCCAGCAGCCATATTCGGGACTCCGCGGGCCAGTACTTC
CASSHIRDSAGQYF
>NA|TRBV7-2|TRBJ1-1|NA
TGTGCCAGCAGCTTATCCCGGACGGACACTGAAGCTTTCTTT
CASSLSRTDTEAFF
>NA|TRBV10-2|TRBJ1-1|NA
TGCGCCAGCACCCGGGACAACCCGAACACTGAAGCTTTCTTT
CASTRDNPNTEAFF
>NA|TRBV7-2|TRBJ2-5|TRBD2
TGTGCCAGCAGCTTTCAGCGGGGGGGCCAAGAGACCCAGTACTTC
CASSFQRGGQETQYF
>NA|TRBV11-2|TRBJ2-7|TRBD2
TGTGCCAGCAGCATTACCTCTAGCGGCACCTACGAGCAGTACTTC
CASSITSSGTYEQYF
>once|TRBV19|TRBJ1-5|TRBD1
TGTGCCAGTACGGAAGGGGGCAGTCAGCCCCAGCATTTT
CASTEGGSQPQHF
>NA|TRBV10-3|TRBJ2-7|NA
TGTGCCATCAGTGATACCGTGGATGAGCAGTACTTC
CAISDTVDEQYF
>NA|TRBV5-6|TRBJ2-7|NA
TGTGCCAGCAGCACGGAGGTCGGCGTTGTCGAGCAGTACTTC
CASSTEVGVVEQYF
>few|TRBV4-3|TRBJ1-1|NA
TGCGCCAGCAGCCCTGCGGGACAAAGGGTTCCTGAAGCTTTCTTT
CASSPAGQRVPEAFF
>NA|TRBV7-6|TRBJ1-2|NA
TGTGCCAGCAGCGATGGGACACTCTATGGCTACACCTTC
CASSDGTLYGYTF
>NA|TRBV6-5|TRBJ2-1|TRBD1
TGTGCCAGCAGTTACTGGCAGGGGGTCGGCAATGAGCAGTTCTTC
CASSYWQGVGNEQFF
>NA|TRBV6-5|TRBJ2-7|NA
TGTGCCAGCAGTCGTGGGGCCTACGAGCAGTACTTC
CASSRGAYEQYF
>NA|TRBV21-1|TRBJ2-1|NA
TGTGCCAGCAGCAAGGGGCGGGGGTCCATAACACCTTCTAGCTCCTACAATGAGCAGTTCTTC
CASSKGRGSITPSSSYNEQFF
>NA|TRBV28|TRBJ2-5|TRBD2
TGTGCCAGCAGTTTATGGGGACTAGCGGGGGGGCAGGACCAAGAGACCCAGTACTTC
CASSLWGLAGGQDQETQYF
>few|TRBV2|TRBJ1-2|NA
TGTGCCAGCATCCGACCAGGGGATGGTGGCTACACCTTC
CASIRPGDGGYTF
>NA|TRBV5-4|TRBJ2-1|TRBD2
TGTGCCAGCAGCTTCCGGACTAGCGGGCACAATGAGCAGTTCTTC
CASSFRTSGHNEQFF
>NA|TRBV14|TRBJ1-2|NA
TGTGCCAGCAGCCAATCTCTGGCAGGGGTAGTGAGTCGTGGCTACACCTTC
CASSQSLAGVVSRGYTF
>few|TRBV10-2|TRBJ2-7|NA
TGCGCCAGCAAGGATAAGCCTGCGCCCTCCTACGAGCAGTACTTC
CASKDKPAPSYEQYF
>NA|TRBV4-1|TRBJ2-2|NA
TGCGCCAGCAGCCAAAATGGACGGACGGGCACCGGGGAGCTGTTTTTT
CASSQNGRTGTGELFF
>NA|TRBV19|TRBJ2-2|TRBD1
TGTGCCAGTACCCCCGGACAGGGGGACTCCGGGGAGCTGTTTTTT
CASTPGQGDSGELFF
>NA|TRBV21-1|TRBJ1-2|NA
TGTGCCAGCAGCACCCGACGGGGCTATGGCTACACCTTC
CASSTRRGYGYTF
>NA|TRBV11-2|TRBJ2-7|NA
TGTGCCAGCAGCTTCTCCGGGAACTCCTACGAGCAGTACTTC
CASSFSGNSYEQYF
>NA|TRBV19|TRBJ1-6|NA
TGTGCCAGTAGTATCATGAATTCACCCCTCCACTTT
CASSIMNSPLHF
>once|TRBV19|TRBJ1-1|TRBD1
TGTGCCAGTAGCACAGGGGGACAGGGCAAAACTGAAGCTTTCTTT
CASSTGGQGKTEAFF
>few|TRBV4-3|TRBJ2-2|NA
TGCGCCAGCAGCCAAGATAGAGGGGGAGCCCCCGGGGAGCTGTTTTTT
CASSQDRGGAPGELFF
>once|TRBV28|TRBJ2-1|TRBD2
TGTGCCAGCAGTTCCGGGGGGGCTAACAATGAGCAGTTCTTC
CASSSGGANNEQFF
>NA|TRBV11-2|TRBJ1-5|TRBD1
TGTGCCAGCAGCAGACGACAGGGCGTTACTAGCAATCAGCCCCAGCATTTT
CASSRRQGVTSNQPQHF
>NA|TRBV30|TRBJ2-7|NA
TGTGCCTGGAATGGTGCAGCGAATCGCTACGAGCAGTACTTC
CAWNGAANRYEQYF
>NA|TRBV7-2|TRBJ2-7|NA
TGTGCCAGCAGTCTGCTGGGGGTCTCCTACGAGCAGTACTTC
CASSLLGVSYEQYF
>NA|TRBV4-3|TRBJ2-2|NA
TGCGCCAGCAGCCAAGATTCTAGGGGGAGCACCGGGGAGCTGTTTTTT
CASSQDSRGSTGELFF
>NA|TRBV21-1|TRBJ1-1|NA
TGTGCCAGCAGCCCCCGAAGGGGGGAGAGGCGGATTATTGAAGCTTTCTTT
CASSPRRGERRIIEAFF
>NA|TRBV5-1|TRBJ2-2|NA
TGCGCCAGCAGCTCGGCAGGGGCGACGAACACCGGGGAGCTGTTTTTT
CASSSAGATNTGELFF
>NA|TRBV7-2|TRBJ1-2|NA
TGTGCCAGCAGCTTAGAATCGTCCCGTCCGCTATATGGCTACACCTTC
CASSLESSRPLYGYTF
>NA|TRBV5-1|TRBJ2-7|TRBD1
TGCGCCAGCAGCTTGGGACAGGGGGATAACTACGAGCAGTACTTC
CASSLGQGDNYEQYF
>NA|TRBV13|TRBJ2-7|NA
TGTGCCAGCAGCTTACTAGGCCTCACCTACGAGCAGTACTTC
CASSLLGLTYEQYF
>NA|TRBV19|TRBJ1-6|NA
TGTGCCAGTAGTATTGGGCAGCCGACAAATTCACCCCTCCACTTT
CASSIGQPTNSPLHF
>NA|TRBV27|TRBJ1-5|NA
TGTGCCAGCAGTTGGATTAGCAATCAGCCCCAGCATTTT
CASSWISNQPQHF
>NA|TRBV28|TRBJ2-3|TRBD2
TGTGCCAGCTGGCCTAGCGGGGGGTATACGCAGTATTTT
CASWPSGGYTQYF